These 12 T cell receptor beta chains were all obtained from the same sample, sequenced in a study of regulatory T cells in long-lasting Graves disease. Time point described: newly diagnosed GD, antithyroid drugs for less than 3 months. The TCR library used RNA extracted from PBMCs. Construction of the TCR beta libraries employed iRepertoire HTBI primers in conjunction with Arm-PCR of CDR3 regions. Each CDR3 protein is one row after TCRdb ran MiXCR on the multiplex PCR reads. In the table there are about 370,000 distinct CDR3 sequences, roughly 15% of which are singletons. Sequences were derived from peripheral blood mononuclear cells (PBMCs), sampled at new diagnosis, from a patient treated with antithyroid drugs. The receptors derive from a female donor with Graves disease.

This clonotype showed up many times. J is TRBJ1-3 and V is TRBV19, with D unresolved. V was clipped by 6 bases and J by 2 bases, with 17 bases between them. The CDR3 contains 16 residues. Germline values: CDR1 LNHDA, CDR2 SQIVND (reference sequence). The CDR3 DNA reads TGTGCCAGTAGCACCTTTTCGCCCGGGGCTGGAAACACCATATATTTT. Amino acid sequence: CASSTFSPGAGNTIYF.

In regard to this clonotype: Just one base apart from a much larger clone, this may be a read error. The rearrangement links TRBV27 to TRBJ1-5; D possibly corresponds to TRBD1 (6 bases). CDR1 and CDR2 (germline): MNHEY, SMNVEV (reference sequence). The CDR3 runs to 10 residues. This CDR3 reads CVAGAQPQHF. CDR3 in DNA: TGTGTCGCGGGGGCTCAGCCCCAGCATTTT.

The rearrangement links TRBV19 to TRBJ1-2; TRBD1 matches at 10 bases. The V gene end was trimmed by 2 bases and the J gene end by 8 bases; junction bases not matched to a gene: 5. Germline CDR1 reads LNHDA; CDR2 reads SQIVND (reference sequence). This CDR3 comprises 14 residues. The DNA of the CDR3 is TGTGCCAGTAGTATACCGGGACAGGGGTTAGGCTACACCTTC. Amino acid sequence: CASSIPGQGLGYTF.

V and J are TRBV20-1 and TRBJ2-1; 7 positions agree with TRBD2. Unmatched junction bases numbered 8, after V lost 6 bases and J lost 0 bases. The V gene's germline CDR1 is DFQATT and CDR2 SNEGSKA (reference sequence). CDR3 length: 15 amino acids. CDR3: CSASTSLFSYNEQFF. CDR3 sequence (DNA): TGCAGTGCGTCGACTAGCCTCTTCTCCTACAATGAGCAGTTCTTC.

This clonotype was counted many times. The V call is TRBV27, the J call TRBJ1-1; D gene uncertain. The V gene lost 0 bases and the J gene lost 3 bases, with 8 bases spanning the gap. The CDR3 loop spans 14 amino acids. The germline CDR1 and CDR2 sequences are MNHEY and SMNVEV (reference sequence). As DNA, the CDR3 is TGTGCCAGCAGTTTATCCGTAACCTACACTGAAGCTTTCTTT. Its translation is CASSLSVTYTEAFF.

In its sample, this clonotype was seen many times. V and J are TRBV5-4 and TRBJ2-5, with D maybe TRBD2 (6 bases). CDR1 is SGHNT, CDR2 YYREEE, per germline (reference sequence). Trimming pared 3 bases from V and 1 base from J, leaving 10 bases between. The CDR3 contains 14 residues. In DNA, the CDR3 is TGTGCCAGCAGCTCGACTAGTTCCCAAGAGACCCAGTACTTC. Translation gives CASSSTSSQETQYF.

The V gene is TRBV27, the J gene TRBJ2-7, with D possibly matching TRBD2 (6 bases). V was pared by 4 bases and J by 2 bases, with 15 bases between. Germline values: CDR1 MNHEY, CDR2 SMNVEV (reference sequence). The CDR3 extends over 15 amino acids. Here the CDR3 DNA reads TGTGCCAGCAGTTCGGAGGGGCTGGGCACCTACGAGCAGTACTTC. Translation gives CASSSEGLGTYEQYF.

This clonotype was detected many times. The V call is TRBV29-1, the J call TRBJ2-3; 7 positions match TRBD1. Trimming took 1 base from V and 6 from J; bases not matched to a gene: 7. Germline V lookup: CDR1 SQVTM, CDR2 ANQGSEA. The CDR3 is 14 residues long. The CDR3, as DNA: TGCAGCGTTGAAGGACAGGGACGGACGGATACGCAGTATTTT. Translating it yields CSVEGQGRTDTQYF.

V and J are TRBV10-2 and TRBJ2-1; D ambiguous. The CDR3 covers 11 residues. The germline V gene has CDR1 WSHSY and CDR2 SAAADI. Trimming took 0 bases from V and 9 from J, leaving 3 bases between them. CDR3 coding DNA: TGCGCCAGCAGTGAGTCCGGTGAGCAGTTCTTC. Residues: CASSESGEQFF.

This clonotype was observed a handful of times. The rearrangement uses TRBV19 and TRBJ2-3, with TRBD2 matching over 10 bases. The CDR3 consists of 15 residues. Germline CDR1 reads LNHDA; CDR2 reads SQIVND (reference sequence). V was clipped by 8 bases and J by 3 bases; unmatched bases: 8. The CDR3 loop reads CASSKREGQTDTQYF. The CDR3 DNA sequence: TGTGCCAGTTCAAAGCGGGAGGGCCAGACAGATACGCAGTATTTT.

This clonotype was seen more than once but under ten times. Given a much more abundant clone one base away, this may be a read error. The CDR3 sequence: CASSPPNANTEAFF. The CDR3 bases are TGTGCCAGCTCACCCCCCAATGCGAACACTGAAGCTTTCTTT. The chain carries TRBV28 and TRBJ1-1; D unresolved. The CDR3 is 14 residues long. Looked up from germline, CDR1 is MDHEN and CDR2 is SYDVKM. Trimming left V 8 bases short and J 1 base short, with 14 bases between.

This clonotype was observed many times. CDR3 residues: CSARDRVGTDTQYF. CDR3 DNA: TGCAGTGCTAGAGATCGGGTCGGGACAGATACGCAGTATTTT. The genes are TRBV20-1 and TRBJ2-3; no reliable D call. Germline CDR1 reads DFQATT; CDR2 reads SNEGSKA (reference sequence). V gave up 0 bases and J gave up 3 bases, with 10 bases separating them. The length of the CDR3 is 14 residues.